A single T cell receptor beta chain is shown here with its context. The data are from a study of blood T cell repertoires in COVID-19. Enrolled through a virtual design, the participants were between about 18 and 89 years of age and came from about two dozen US areas. Before they entered the study, exposed participants had met a COVID-19 case within 2 weeks. Per the study methods: Nucleated cell counts were estimated from reference gene primer amplification. Some clones are missing from TCRdb's copy, which holds only in-frame ones; the method was immunoSEQ multiplex PCR. V and J calls and clone size are as listed in that table; D and trimming were resolved from the DNA. The sample records over 200,000 clones, nearly 90% being singletons. The sample was PBMCs or T cells enriched from blood (not recorded which). This sequence was found in a man aged 25-45 years who had been exposed to COVID-19.

Here the CDR3 reads CASSDSIAGADNEQFF. The CDR3 bases are TGTGCCAGCAGTGACTCTATAGCGGGGGCCGACAATGAGCAGTTCTTC. The chain joins TRBV6-4 to TRBJ2-1, with 9 positions matching TRBD2. CDR1 is MRHNA and CDR2 is SNTAGT in the germline V gene. V gave up 0 bases and J gave up 5 bases; unmatched junction bases: 5. The CDR3 runs to 16 residues.